This T cell receptor beta chain was profiled in a study of human T cells and chemical hapten exposure. TCRdb analysed the 5' RACE reads with MiXCR anew, one entry per CDR3 protein. The profile shows tens of thousands of distinct CDR3 sequences, approximately 8% of them singletons. The study extracted total RNA from unfractionated whole blood. V gave up 5 bases and J gave up 4 bases; unmatched junction bases: 8. CDR1 and CDR2 from the germline V gene are SEHNR and FQNEAQ (reference sequence). This CDR3 region has 15 residues. This receptor was obtained from a male donor in good health. The chain is built from TRBV7-9 and TRBJ1-1, with TRBD1 matching 9 bases. Written as DNA, the CDR3 is TGTGCCAGCAGCAAAGGACAGGGGCCTAGCACTGAAGCTTTCTTT. This translates into CASSKGQGPSTEAFF. The full variable domain, in which reference TRBV7-9 and TRBJ1-1 provide the parts outside the CDR3, is DTGVSQNPRHKITKRGQNVTFRCDPISEHNRLYWYRQTLGQGPEFLTYFQNEAQLEKSRLLSDRFSAERPKGSFSTLEIQRTEQGDSAMYLCASSKGQGPSTEAFFGQGTRLTVV.